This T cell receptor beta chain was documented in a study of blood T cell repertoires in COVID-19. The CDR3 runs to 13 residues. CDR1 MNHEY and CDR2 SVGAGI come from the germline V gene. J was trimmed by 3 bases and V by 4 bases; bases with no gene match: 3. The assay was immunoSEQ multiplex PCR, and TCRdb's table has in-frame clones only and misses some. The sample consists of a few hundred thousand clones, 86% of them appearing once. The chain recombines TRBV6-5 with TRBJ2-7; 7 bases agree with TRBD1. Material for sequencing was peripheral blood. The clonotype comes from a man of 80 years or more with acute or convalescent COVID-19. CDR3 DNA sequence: TGTGCCAGCAGTTTCGGACAGGTCTACGAGCAGTACTTC. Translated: CASSFGQVYEQYF.